The 7 T cell receptor beta chains below all came from one sample that was sequenced in a study of T cells expressing NK-cell markers. Reanalyzing the 5' RACE reads, TCRdb keeps one entry per CDR3 protein, without DNA. The specimen's table records some 500,000 distinct CDR3 sequences. Specimen: blood T cells: a sorted CD56 or NKG2C T cell subset, CD4+ or CD8+ T cells, or bulk PBMC T cells (not recorded which). These receptors were obtained from a woman aged 50 to 60 in good health.

The chain has TRBV3-1 and TRBJ2-5; as DNA is missing, the TRBD1 call by TCRdb cannot be tested. CDR1 and CDR2 from the germline V gene are LGHDT and YNNKEL (reference sequence). CDR3 length equals 15 residues. This CDR3 is CASSQDLWGPETQYF.

The V call is TRBV15, the J call TRBJ2-3. This CDR3 is 11 amino acids long. The germline gives CDR1 LNHNV, CDR2 YYDKDF (reference sequence). The chain's CDR3 is CATSGTDTQYF.

The chain recombines TRBV4-1 with TRBJ2-1; the D gene TCRdb calls, TRBD2, cannot be checked with no DNA. This CDR3 spans 16 amino acids. Germline V CDR1 and CDR2: MGHRA, YSYEKL. CDR3 sequence: CASSPPASGRYNEQFF.

The genes are TRBV6-5 and TRBJ2-3; TCRdb returns TRBD2, unconfirmable since there is no DNA. Germline V CDR1 and CDR2: MNHEY, SVGAGI. There are 14 residues in the CDR3. The CDR3 loop reads CASRKLAGTDTQYF.

This chain uses TRBV6-1 with TRBJ2-2; there is no DNA to check the TCRdb D call of TRBD1. The CDR3 covers 14 residues. Germline CDR1 is MNHNS and CDR2 is SASEGT. Here the CDR3 reads CASRGGRTTGELFF.

V is TRBV5-1 and J is TRBJ2-1; the TRBD2 assignment by TCRdb is unverifiable without DNA. Germline V gives CDR1 SGHRS, CDR2 YFSETQ. This CDR3 region has 15 residues. CDR3 residues: CASSLAWRAYNEQFF.

CDR3: CASSLAGLANEQFF. The chain links TRBV11-2 to TRBJ2-1; TCRdb outputs TRBD2, but without DNA this stays unchecked. CDR3 length equals 14 residues. Germline CDR1 and CDR2: SGHAT and FQNNGV.